This TCR beta chain was captured in a study of identical twins. TCRdb called the 5' RACE reads again in MiXCR, with one record for every CDR3 protein. The profile covers about 430,000 distinct CDR3 sequences, with roughly 20% appearing a single time and around 10% taken by the ten largest. There are many counts of this clonotype. Its antigen remains unidentified. Study-wide findings and caveats: Memory repertoires lacked the insertion deficit that abundant cord blood beta clonotypes showed. Weaker excess twin sharing was seen among beta out-of-frame sequences.

V gave up 8 bases and J gave up 4 bases, with 15 bases separating them. The CDR3 has 13 residues. The sequence derives from a man aged 45-65 years in good health. The rearrangement links TRBV12-3 or TRBV12-4 to TRBJ2-7, with D unresolved. Sample: naive T cells sorted from blood. In nucleotides, the CDR3 is TGTGCCAGCCGGGCAGGAGTCTTTTACGAGCAGTACTTC. Amino acid sequence: CASRAGVFYEQYF.